This TCR beta chain was identified during a study of cytomegalovirus exposure and HLA in healthy donors (TCRdb year 2017). Turning to the overall study: An earlier analysis of several hundred of the donors reported about 250 Gb of sequence data and 117 million unique TCR beta sequences from some 180 million T cells. The study combined high-throughput TCR immunosequencing, statistical association of individual TCRs with disease status, and machine learning to predict cytomegalovirus infection status. Both class I and class II loci were covered by HLA typing, at four-digit resolution. Across approximately 400 genotyped donors of the cohort, an average of roughly 250,000 unique TCR beta nucleotide sequences per donor were sequenced, and roughly a sixth of those sequences were non-productive. An early release covering roughly 600 HLA-typed donors comprised 300 to 350 gigabases of sequencing data and approximately 80 million unique TCR sequences. Of the approximately 370 genotyped donors, 75% to 85% were placed in the genetic ancestry cluster associated with self-reported Caucasian donors. All discovery cohort repertoires had been generated on a single sequencing platform. A later genetic analysis took genome-wide SNP genotypes for about three fifths of the 666 donors and used that subset as a discovery cohort. An earlier analysis of approximately 580 of the donors used high-throughput TCR beta sequencing to judge whether each TCR beta V gene segment behaved as functional or pseudogenic. The aim of the study was to test whether cataloging public T cell receptors could identify signatures of past pathogen exposure. In a later analysis, previously published TCR beta repertoires from 500 to 750 donors were re-analyzed and high-resolution HLA genotyping was added so that TCR occurrence patterns could be studied. Donor age, sex, ethnicity and CMV serostatus were compiled alongside the repertoire data. Using immunosequencing, the study profiled T cell repertoires from 666 subjects and related those repertoires to cytomegalovirus serostatus. Four or five DR-DQ haplotypes were handled as single units for association and clustering because linkage in the cohort was strong. The number of donors typed differed by locus, with about 629-640 for A, B, C, DRB1 and DQB1, approximately 500 for DQA1, nearly 610 for DPA1, and around 460 for DPB1. A separate validation cohort of over a hundred different subjects was used in addition to the 666-subject first cohort. Rather than using new phenotypic data, the later analysis identified candidate immune exposures from TCR beta sequences and from how often those sequences occurred across donors.

The cohort comprised around 690 healthy bone marrow donors. At the time of sampling, all cohort members were nominally healthy, though unrecorded immune exposures were likely present. The donor was CMV seropositive and was included in the group of 250 to 350 seropositive cohort members. A peripheral blood sample was collected from each donor, and TCR beta sequencing was performed on peripheral blood mononuclear cells. The Qiagen DNeasy Blood Extraction Kit was used to extract genomic DNA from the blood cell samples. Relative to germline, V is missing 6 bases and J is missing 2 bases, with 7 bases of the junction outside any gene match. From the cysteine through the phenylalanine, the CDR3 covers 15 amino acids. Only CDR3 DNA is held: 45 bases, read in frame from base 1. Sequences MNHEY (CDR1) and SVGAGI (CDR2) are obtained from the germline V gene. A few counts support this clone. Its target antigen remains unknown. Per-base qualities were not stored, and no clone one base away is much larger.

Libraries were built with the immunoSEQ multiplex PCR assay. For the multiplex PCR, a mixture combining 60 forward primers for TCR Vbeta segments and 13 reverse primers for TCR Jbeta segments was used. Amplification of the CDR3 region of rearranged TCR beta genes was performed with a multiplex PCR assay on genomic DNA. Amplified TCR beta libraries were sequenced as 87-base-pair reads on the Illumina HiSeq System. Per the original workflow: A later analysis counted around 72 million unique TCR beta chains across the 550 to 750 repertoires, and 9 million to 14 million of these chains were shared by at least two donors. To remove PCR and sequencing errors, raw reads were error-corrected and collapsed into unique sequences using a nearest-neighbor algorithm that merged closely related sequences. Alignment of CDR3 sequences to IMGT reference sequences was used to assign V, D and J gene segments. For a sequence to be retained, a match of at least six nucleotides was required to both a V gene segment and a J gene segment. A rearrangement counted as productive if the CDR3 had no stop codons and remained in frame with V and J, and every other rearrangement counted as non-productive. Following IMGT convention, CDR3 was defined as the stretch from the second conserved V-encoded cysteine up to the conserved J-encoded phenylalanine. In an earlier analysis of 587 of the donors, sequences lacking an unambiguous match to a single V gene segment were excluded. In an earlier analysis of around 600 of the donors, V segments were called functional above 56.7% productive rearrangements and were called segregating when the between-donor standard deviation exceeded 5%. A statistical classification framework was built for diagnosing cytomegalovirus status from the catalog of TCR beta chain sequences. In a later analysis, TCR nucleotide sequences were compared against IMGT/GENE-DB human TR gene sequences so that V and J genes could be assigned. In a later analysis, CDR3 sequences and most-parsimonious VDJ recombination scenarios were assigned using the TCRdist pipeline. In a later analysis, each TCR beta chain was defined by its CDR3 amino acid sequence together with its V-gene family, and reads lacking a unique V-gene family were excluded. In a later analysis, 500 to 700 highly shared, low-generation-probability nucleotide sequences were removed to address suspected cross-contamination and a sequencing artifact. A later analysis calculated a clonal expansion index for each public chain from normalized within-repertoire ranks of inferred template counts. In a later analysis, generation probabilities were computed with a VDJ recombination model fitted to out-of-frame rearrangements, and the resulting probabilities were checked against IGoR. Hypergeometric tests were used in a later analysis to score TCR-TCR, TCR-HLA and TCR-CMV co-occurrence, with a repertoire-size bias correction applied to the TCR pairs. In a later analysis, false discovery rates were estimated by permuting HLA or CMV assignments 20 times. A later analysis grouped co-occurring TCRs with DBSCAN, adding TCRdist sequence similarity when clustering within HLA-allele-positive subsets. Co-occurrence clustering excluded repertoires with fewer than 30,000 or more than 120,000 public chains, plus five with anomalous nucleotide sharing. TCRdb provides this immuneACCESS table in a form limited to in-frame rearrangements. Some clones are lacking; in checked studies, under half of them reflect an unresolved V gene, and why the rest are absent is not known. V and J calls and clone size are copied from that table; D and trimming were computed from the DNA. For this sample the table gives roughly 150,000 clones, of which under 85% were detected only once. Approximately 5.1% of the sample lies in the top ten.

General study outcomes and caveats: Cytomegalovirus status was reported to be diagnosed by the classifier with high specificity and sensitivity in both the original and validation cohorts. Most TCR sequences were observed very rarely across donors, whereas some public TCRs were present in many individuals. In vitro tests confirmed that three of the cytomegalovirus-associated TCR beta chains recognize cytomegalovirus antigens. Immune exposure information for the cohort was limited to CMV serostatus. Most CMV-associated TCR beta chains appeared to be HLA-restricted in a later analysis, and the HLA associations seemed to be driven largely by CMV exposure. Presence/absence analyses assumed roughly uniform sequencing depth across donors, an assumption that may not hold. A cluster of highly shared sequence variants was judged likely to represent a technical artifact of the sequencing pipeline. Seventeen rarely observed V segments, including chromosome 9 orphons, were excluded from the earlier analysis of approximately 600 of the donors because counts were too low. The cohort was sequenced for TCR beta chains only, and without alpha or paired-chain data the features that could be detected were limited. The authors suggested that the approach could potentially be extended to other disease states and immunological phenotypes. A total of around 150 TCR beta chains were listed by the study as associated with cytomegalovirus. According to a later analysis, parvovirus B19, influenza, CMV and Epstein-Barr virus appeared linked to several top co-occurrence clusters. HLA typing was unavailable for some donors at each locus, so association tests used only the typed subset. In a later analysis, HLA-associated TCR beta chains were found to be more clonally expanded and to have lower generation probabilities than equally common non-associated chains. An association between a missense DCLRE1C variant and V-gene and J-gene trimming of TCR beta chains was found in a later genetic analysis and replicated in an independent cohort. A later analysis associated 15,000 to 20,000 TCR beta sequences with specific HLA alleles at a false discovery rate of 0.05. Broadly in line with IMGT annotations, most TCR beta V segments showed up in productive rearrangements about 87% or about 30% of the time in an earlier analysis of about 500 of the donors. When HLA alleles, especially DR and DQ, strongly co-occurred, attributing TCR associations to individual alleles was difficult. According to a later genetic analysis, donors in an Asian-associated ancestry cluster had fewer N-insertions in productive TCRs than the approximately 700-donor mean. The 87-base-pair reads could not distinguish some IMGT-functional V segments, including TRBV6-2 and TRBV6-3, so those segments were excluded. A further reported finding was that TCR beta sequences accurately predicted the HLA-A and HLA-B alleles for most subjects in the first cohort. Correlated functional status among segregating V segments might be attributable to linkage disequilibrium, but an unknown experimental factor could not be ruled out. According to a later analysis, TCR association rates differed among HLA loci, with DRB1 alleles showing the most associated TCRs and HLA-C alleles showing the fewest.

The chain is assembled from TRBV6-5 and TRBJ2-7; 10 bases in the middle match TRBD1. Material for sequencing was PBMCs. This TCR was recovered from a woman in her late teens or twenties in good health and CMV-seropositive. The CDR3 sequence is CASSPTGQGTYEQYF. The nucleotides are TGTGCCAGCAGCCCAACGGGACAGGGGACCTACGAGCAGTACTTC.